This TCR beta chain was sequenced in a study of shared clonotypes between healthy human individuals. About the research overall: Three CD4 naive, three CD4 memory, two CD8 naive and one CD8 memory plate were used per donor.

A word on this clone: Its target is unknown.

Notes on the study in general: The naive CD4 repertoires of several donors were compared, and roughly 5% of clonotypes were shared. Generation probabilities of non-shared clonotypes were lower (relative to those shared by all four donors).

Germline CDR1 MNHNS, CDR2 SASEGT. Trimming left V 4 bases short and J 0 bases short, with 12 bases between. The CDR3 is 15 amino acids. The protocol was immunoSEQ multiplex PCR, while the TCRdb copy is restricted to in-frame clones and leaves out a portion. The data hold about 1.1 million clones, with 78% observed a single time. The chain uses TRBV6-1 and TRBJ1-2; D ambiguous. The sequence came from a man between 18 and 35 years old in good health. Some clones in this sample may be carry-over from other donors' samples. Sequenced: memory CD4+ T cells from PBMCs. The subset denotes: CD45RA-negative fraction. CDR3 amino acids: CASSVVSGSNYGYTF. The CDR3 DNA reads TGTGCCAGCAGTGTCGTCAGCGGTTCTAACTATGGCTACACCTTC.